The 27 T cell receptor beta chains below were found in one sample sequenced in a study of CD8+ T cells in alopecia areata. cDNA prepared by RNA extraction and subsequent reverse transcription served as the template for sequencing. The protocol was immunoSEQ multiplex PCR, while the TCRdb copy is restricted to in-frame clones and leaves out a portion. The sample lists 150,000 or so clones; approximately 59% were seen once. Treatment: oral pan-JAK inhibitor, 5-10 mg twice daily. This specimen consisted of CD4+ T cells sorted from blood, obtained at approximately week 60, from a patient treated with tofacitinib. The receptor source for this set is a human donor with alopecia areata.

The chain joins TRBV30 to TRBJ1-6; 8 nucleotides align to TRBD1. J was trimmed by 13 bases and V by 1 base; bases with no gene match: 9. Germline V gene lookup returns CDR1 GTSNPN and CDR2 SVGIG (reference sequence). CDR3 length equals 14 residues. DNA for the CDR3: TGTGCCTGGAGTGCCGACAGGGGTTATCTTCCCCTCCACTTT. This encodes CAWSADRGYLPLHF.

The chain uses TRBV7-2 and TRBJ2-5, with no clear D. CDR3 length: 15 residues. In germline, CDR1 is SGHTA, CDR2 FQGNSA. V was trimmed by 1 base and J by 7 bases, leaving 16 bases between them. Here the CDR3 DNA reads TGTGCCAGCAGCTTAGAAAGCTCCGCGACTGGGACCCAGTACTTC. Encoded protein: CASSLESSATGTQYF.

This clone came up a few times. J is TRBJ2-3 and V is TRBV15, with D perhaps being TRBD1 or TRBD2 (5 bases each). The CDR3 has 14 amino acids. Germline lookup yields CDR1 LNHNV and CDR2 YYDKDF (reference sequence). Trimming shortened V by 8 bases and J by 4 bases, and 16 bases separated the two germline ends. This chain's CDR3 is CATGADPSPDTQYF. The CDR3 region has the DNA TGTGCCACCGGGGCCGATCCTAGCCCAGATACGCAGTATTTT.

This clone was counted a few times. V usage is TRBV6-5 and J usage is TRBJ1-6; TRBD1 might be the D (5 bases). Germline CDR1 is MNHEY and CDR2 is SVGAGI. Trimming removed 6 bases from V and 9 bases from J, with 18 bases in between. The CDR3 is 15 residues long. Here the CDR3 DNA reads TGTGCCAGCAGAACCCTCGGGGAGGGGACTTCACCCCTCCACTTT. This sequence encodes CASRTLGEGTSPLHF.

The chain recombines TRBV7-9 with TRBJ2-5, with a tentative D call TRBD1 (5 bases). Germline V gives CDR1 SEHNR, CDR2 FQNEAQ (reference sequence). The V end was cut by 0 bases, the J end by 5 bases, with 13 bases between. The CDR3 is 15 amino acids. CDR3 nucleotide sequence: TGTGCCAGCAGCTTAGCAAGGGGCTCCCCGGAGACCCAGTACTTC. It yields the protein CASSLARGSPETQYF.

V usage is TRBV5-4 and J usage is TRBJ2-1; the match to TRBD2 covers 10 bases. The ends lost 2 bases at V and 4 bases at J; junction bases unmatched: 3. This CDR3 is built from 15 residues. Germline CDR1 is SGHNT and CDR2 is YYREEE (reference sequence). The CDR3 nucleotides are TGTGCCAGCAGCTTACTAGCGGGGACGTACAATGAGCAGTTCTTC. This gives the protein CASSLLAGTYNEQFF.

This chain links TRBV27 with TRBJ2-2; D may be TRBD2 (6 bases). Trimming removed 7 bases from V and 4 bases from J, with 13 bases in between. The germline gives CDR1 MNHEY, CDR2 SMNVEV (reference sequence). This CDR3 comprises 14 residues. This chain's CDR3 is CASMAGGRTGELFF. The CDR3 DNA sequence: TGTGCCAGCATGGCCGGGGGTCGCACCGGGGAGCTGTTTTTT.

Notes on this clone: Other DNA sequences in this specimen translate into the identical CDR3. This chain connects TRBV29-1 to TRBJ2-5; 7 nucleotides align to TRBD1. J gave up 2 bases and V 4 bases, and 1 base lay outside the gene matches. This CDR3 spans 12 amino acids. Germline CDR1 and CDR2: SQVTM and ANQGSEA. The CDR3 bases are TGCAGCGTTGGGACAGGTCAAGAGACCCAGTACTTC. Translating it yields CSVGTGQETQYF.

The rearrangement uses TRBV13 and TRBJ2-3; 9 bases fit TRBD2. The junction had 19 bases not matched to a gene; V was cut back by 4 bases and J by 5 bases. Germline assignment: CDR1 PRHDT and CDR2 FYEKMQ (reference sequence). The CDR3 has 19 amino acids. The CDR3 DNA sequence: TGTGCCAGCAGCTCGCGGCGTGGTACCGGGACTAGCTCCATAGATACGCAGTATTTT. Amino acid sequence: CASSSRRGTGTSSIDTQYF.

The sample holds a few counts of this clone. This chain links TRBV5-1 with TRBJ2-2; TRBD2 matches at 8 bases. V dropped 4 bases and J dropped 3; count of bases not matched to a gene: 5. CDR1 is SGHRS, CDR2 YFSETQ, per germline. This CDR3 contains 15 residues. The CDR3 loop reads CASSPGGSDTGELFF. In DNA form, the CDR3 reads TGCGCCAGCAGCCCGGGGGGGTCGGACACCGGGGAGCTGTTTTTT.

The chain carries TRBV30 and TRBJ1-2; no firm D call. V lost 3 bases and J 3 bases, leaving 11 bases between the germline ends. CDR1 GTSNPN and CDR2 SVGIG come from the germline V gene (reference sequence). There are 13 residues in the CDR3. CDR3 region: CAWRVKLDYGYTF. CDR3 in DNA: TGTGCCTGGAGAGTTAAACTAGACTATGGCTACACCTTC.

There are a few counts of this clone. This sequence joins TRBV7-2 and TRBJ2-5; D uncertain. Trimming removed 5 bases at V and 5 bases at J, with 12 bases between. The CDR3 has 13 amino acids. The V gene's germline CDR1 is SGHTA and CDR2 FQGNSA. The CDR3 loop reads CASSESGQETQYF. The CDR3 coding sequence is TGTGCCAGCAGCGAGTCGGGTCAGGAGACCCAGTACTTC. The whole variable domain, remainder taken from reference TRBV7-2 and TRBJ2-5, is GAGVSQSPSNKVTEKGKDVELRCDPISGHTALYWYRQSLGQGLEFLIYFQGNSAPDKSGLPSDRFSAERTGGSVSTLTIQRTQQEDSAVYLCASSESGQETQYFGPGTRLLVL.

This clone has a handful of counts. CDR3 nucleotides: TGTGCCAGCAGTGGTTTCGGACAGCGCCGAAATACGCAGTATTTT. It yields the protein CASSGFGQRRNTQYF. The chain has TRBV25-1 and TRBJ2-3; TRBD1 is a possible D gene (6 bases). The CDR3 sequence is 15 residues long. From germline, CDR1 is MGHDK and CDR2 SYGVNS. The ends were cut back, 4 bases at V and 7 bases at J, with 18 bases in the middle.

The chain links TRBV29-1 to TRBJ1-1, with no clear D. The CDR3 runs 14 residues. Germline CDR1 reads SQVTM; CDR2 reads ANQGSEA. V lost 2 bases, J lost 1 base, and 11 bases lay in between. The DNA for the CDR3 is TGCAGCGTTGAATATAGGCAGAAGAACACTGAAGCTTTCTTT. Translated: CSVEYRQKNTEAFF.

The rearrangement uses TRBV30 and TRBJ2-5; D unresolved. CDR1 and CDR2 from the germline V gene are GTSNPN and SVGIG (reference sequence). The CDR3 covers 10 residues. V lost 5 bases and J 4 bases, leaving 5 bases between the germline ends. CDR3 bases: TGTGCCTGGGGGCGAGAGACCCAGTACTTC. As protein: CAWGRETQYF.

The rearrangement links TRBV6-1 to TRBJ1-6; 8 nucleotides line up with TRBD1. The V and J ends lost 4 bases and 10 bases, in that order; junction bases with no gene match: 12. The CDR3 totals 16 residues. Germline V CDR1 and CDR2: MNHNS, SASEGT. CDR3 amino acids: CASSVLGQGSRSPLHF. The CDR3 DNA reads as TGTGCCAGCAGTGTTCTAGGACAGGGAAGTAGGTCACCCCTCCACTTT.

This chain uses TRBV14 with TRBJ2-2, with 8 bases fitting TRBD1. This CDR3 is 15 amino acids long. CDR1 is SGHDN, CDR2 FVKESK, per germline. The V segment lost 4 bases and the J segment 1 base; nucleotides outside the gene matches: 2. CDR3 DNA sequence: TGTGCCAGCAGCCGGACAGGGCAGAACACCGGGGAGCTGTTTTTT. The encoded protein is CASSRTGQNTGELFF.

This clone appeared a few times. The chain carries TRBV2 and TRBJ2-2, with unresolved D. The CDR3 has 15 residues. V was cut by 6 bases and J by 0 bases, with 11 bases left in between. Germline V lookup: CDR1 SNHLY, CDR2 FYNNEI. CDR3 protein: CASRVDVANTGELFF. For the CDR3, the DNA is TGTGCCAGCAGGGTGGACGTCGCGAACACCGGGGAGCTGTTTTTT.

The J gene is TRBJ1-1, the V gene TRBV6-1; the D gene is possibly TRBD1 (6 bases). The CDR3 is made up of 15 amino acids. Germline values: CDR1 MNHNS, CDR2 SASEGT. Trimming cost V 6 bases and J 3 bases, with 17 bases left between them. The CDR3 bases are TGTGCCAGCAGAGGAAGTAGGGGGACACACACTGAAGCTTTCTTT. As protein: CASRGSRGTHTEAFF.

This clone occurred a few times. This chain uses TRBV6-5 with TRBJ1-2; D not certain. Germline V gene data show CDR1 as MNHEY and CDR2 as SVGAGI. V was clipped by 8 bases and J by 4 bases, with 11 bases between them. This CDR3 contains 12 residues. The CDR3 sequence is CASLHLGYGYTF. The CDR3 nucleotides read TGTGCCAGCCTACACCTGGGCTATGGCTACACCTTC.

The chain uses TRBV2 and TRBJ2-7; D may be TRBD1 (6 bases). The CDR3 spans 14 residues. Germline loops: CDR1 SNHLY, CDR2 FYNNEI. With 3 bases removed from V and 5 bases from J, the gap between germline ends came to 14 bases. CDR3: CASSDTGSVDEQYF. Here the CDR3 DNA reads TGTGCCAGCAGTGATACAGGGTCGGTTGACGAGCAGTACTTC.

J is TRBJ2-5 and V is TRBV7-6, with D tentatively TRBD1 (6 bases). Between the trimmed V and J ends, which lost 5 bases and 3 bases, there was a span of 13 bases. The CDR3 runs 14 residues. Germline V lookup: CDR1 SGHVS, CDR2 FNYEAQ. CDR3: CASSPPAGEETQYF. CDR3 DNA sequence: TGTGCCAGCAGCCCCCCGGCAGGGGAAGAGACCCAGTACTTC. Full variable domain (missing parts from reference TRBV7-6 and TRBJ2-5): GAGVSQSPRYKVTKRGQDVALRCDPISGHVSLYWYRQALGQGPEFLTYFNYEAQQDKSGLPNDRFSAERPEGSISTLTIQRTEQRDSAMYRCASSPPAGEETQYFGPGTRLLVL.

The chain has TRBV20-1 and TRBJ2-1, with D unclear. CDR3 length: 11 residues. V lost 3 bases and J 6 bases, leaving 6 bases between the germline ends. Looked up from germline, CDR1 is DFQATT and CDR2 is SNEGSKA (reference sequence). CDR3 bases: TGCAGTGCTAGTAAACCCAATGAGCAGTTCTTC. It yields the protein CSASKPNEQFF.

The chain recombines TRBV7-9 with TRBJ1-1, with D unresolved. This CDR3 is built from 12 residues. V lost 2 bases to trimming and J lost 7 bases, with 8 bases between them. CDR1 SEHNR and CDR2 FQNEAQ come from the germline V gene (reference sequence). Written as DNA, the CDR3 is TGTGCCAGCAGCTTACAGCGAAGTGAAGCTTTCTTT. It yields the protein CASSLQRSEAFF.

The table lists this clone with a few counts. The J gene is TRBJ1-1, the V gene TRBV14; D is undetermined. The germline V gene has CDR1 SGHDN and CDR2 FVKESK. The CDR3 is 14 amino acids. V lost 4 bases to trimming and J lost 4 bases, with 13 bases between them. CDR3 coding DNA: TGTGCCAGCAGCCCAAGTCTTGGCGGCACTGAAGCTTTCTTT. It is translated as CASSPSLGGTEAFF.

The CDR3 here is CASSTGLGRETQYF. The DNA of the CDR3 is TGTGCCAGCAGCACGGGACTGGGGAGGGAGACCCAGTACTTC. This rearrangement joins TRBV7-9 to TRBJ2-5; D perhaps matches TRBD2 (6 bases). The CDR3 has 14 residues. V lost 5 bases, J lost 5 bases, and 15 bases lay in between. Germline assignment: CDR1 SEHNR and CDR2 FQNEAQ (reference sequence). Full variable domain (outside the CDR3, taken from reference TRBV7-9 and TRBJ2-5): DTGVSQNPRHKITKRGQNVTFRCDPISEHNRLYWYRQTLGQGPEFLTYFQNEAQLEKSRLLSDRFSAERPKGSFSTLEIQRTEQGDSAMYLCASSTGLGRETQYFGPGTRLLVL.

Here the CDR3 reads CASNGFRGVQFF. CDR3 DNA sequence: TGTGCCAGTAATGGATTCAGGGGAGTCCAGTTCTTC. The V and J genes are TRBV19 and TRBJ2-1, with D possibly being TRBD1 (6 bases). The CDR3 has 12 amino acids. Trimming removed 7 bases from V and 13 bases from J, with 17 bases in between. The germline gives CDR1 LNHDA, CDR2 SQIVND (reference sequence).